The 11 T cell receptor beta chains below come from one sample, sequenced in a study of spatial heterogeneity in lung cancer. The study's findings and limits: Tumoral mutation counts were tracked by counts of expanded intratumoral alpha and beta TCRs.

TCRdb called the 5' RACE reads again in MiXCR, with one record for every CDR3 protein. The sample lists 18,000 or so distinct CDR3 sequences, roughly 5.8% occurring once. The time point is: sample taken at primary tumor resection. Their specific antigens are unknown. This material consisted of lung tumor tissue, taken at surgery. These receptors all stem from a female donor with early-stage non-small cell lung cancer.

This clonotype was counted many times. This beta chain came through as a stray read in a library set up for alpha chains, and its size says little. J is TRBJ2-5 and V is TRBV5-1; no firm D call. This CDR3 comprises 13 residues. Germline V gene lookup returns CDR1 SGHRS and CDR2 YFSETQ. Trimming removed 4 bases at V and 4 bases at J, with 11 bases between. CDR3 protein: CASSLGPSETQYF. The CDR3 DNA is TGCGCCAGCAGCCTAGGCCCGTCAGAGACCCAGTACTTC.

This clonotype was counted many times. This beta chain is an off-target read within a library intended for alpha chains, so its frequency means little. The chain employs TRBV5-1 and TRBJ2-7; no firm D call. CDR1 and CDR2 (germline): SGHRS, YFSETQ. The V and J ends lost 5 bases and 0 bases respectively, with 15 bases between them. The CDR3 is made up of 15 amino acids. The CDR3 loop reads CASSLERRSSYEQYF. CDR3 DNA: TGCGCCAGCAGTCTGGAACGCCGTAGCTCCTACGAGCAGTACTTC.

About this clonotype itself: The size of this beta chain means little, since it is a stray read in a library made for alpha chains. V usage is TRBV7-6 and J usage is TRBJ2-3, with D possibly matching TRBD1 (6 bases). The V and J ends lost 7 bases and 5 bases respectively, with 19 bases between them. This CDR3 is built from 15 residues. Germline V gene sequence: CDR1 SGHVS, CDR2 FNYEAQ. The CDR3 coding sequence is TGTGCCAGCACTGCGAGCGGTCGAGGGGGAGATACGCAGTATTTT. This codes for CASTASGRGGDTQYF. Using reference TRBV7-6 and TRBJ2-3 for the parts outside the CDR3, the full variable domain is GAGVSQSPRYKVTKRGQDVALRCDPISGHVSLYWYRQALGQGPEFLTYFNYEAQQDKSGLPNDRFSAERPEGSISTLTIQRTEQRDSAMYRCASTASGRGGDTQYFGPGTRLTVL.

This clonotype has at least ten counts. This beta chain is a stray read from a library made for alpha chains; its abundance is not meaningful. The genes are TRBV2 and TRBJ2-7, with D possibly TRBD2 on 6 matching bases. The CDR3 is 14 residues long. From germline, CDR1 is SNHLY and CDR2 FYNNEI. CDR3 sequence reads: CASEEGNSHYEQYF. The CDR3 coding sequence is TGTGCTTCAGAGGAGGGGAACAGTCACTACGAGCAGTACTTC.

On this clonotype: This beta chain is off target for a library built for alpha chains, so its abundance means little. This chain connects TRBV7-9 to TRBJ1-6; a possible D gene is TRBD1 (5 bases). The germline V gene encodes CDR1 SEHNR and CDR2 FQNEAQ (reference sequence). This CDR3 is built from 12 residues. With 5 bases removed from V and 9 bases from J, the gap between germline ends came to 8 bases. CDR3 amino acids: CASSQGSSPLHF. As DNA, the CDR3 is TGTGCCAGCAGCCAGGGATCTTCACCCCTCCACTTT.

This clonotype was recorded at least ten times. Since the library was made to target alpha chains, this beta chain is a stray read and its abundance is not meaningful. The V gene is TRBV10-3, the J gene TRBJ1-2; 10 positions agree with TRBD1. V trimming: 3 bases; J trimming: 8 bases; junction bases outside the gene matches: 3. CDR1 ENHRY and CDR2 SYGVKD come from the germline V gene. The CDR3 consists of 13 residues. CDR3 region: CAISEDRGRGYTF. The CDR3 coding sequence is TGTGCCATCAGTGAAGACAGGGGGCGCGGCTACACCTTC.

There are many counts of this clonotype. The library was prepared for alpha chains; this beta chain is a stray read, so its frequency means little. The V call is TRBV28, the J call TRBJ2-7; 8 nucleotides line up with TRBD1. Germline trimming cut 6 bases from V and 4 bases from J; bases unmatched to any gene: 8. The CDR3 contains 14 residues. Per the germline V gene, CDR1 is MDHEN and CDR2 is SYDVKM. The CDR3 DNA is TGTGCCAGCAGACCGACAGGGGAAGGGTACGAGCAGTACTTC. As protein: CASRPTGEGYEQYF.

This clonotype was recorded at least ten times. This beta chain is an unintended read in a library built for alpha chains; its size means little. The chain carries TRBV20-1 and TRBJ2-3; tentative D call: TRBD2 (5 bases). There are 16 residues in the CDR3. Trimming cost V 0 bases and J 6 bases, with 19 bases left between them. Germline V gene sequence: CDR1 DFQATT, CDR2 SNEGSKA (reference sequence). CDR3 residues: CSARDGRRAQADTQYF. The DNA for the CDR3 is TGCAGTGCTAGAGATGGGAGAAGGGCGCAGGCGGATACGCAGTATTTT.

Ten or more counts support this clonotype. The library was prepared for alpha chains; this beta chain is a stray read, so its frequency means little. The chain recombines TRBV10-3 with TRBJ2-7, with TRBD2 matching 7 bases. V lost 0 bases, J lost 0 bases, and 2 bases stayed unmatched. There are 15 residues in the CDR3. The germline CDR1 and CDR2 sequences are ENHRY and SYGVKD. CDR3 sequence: CAISESLASSYEQYF. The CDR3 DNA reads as TGTGCCATCAGTGAGTCACTAGCGTCCTCCTACGAGCAGTACTTC.

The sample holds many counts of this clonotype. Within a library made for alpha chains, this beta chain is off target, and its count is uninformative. CDR3 loop: CASSLGRTSGETQYF. CDR3 sequence (DNA): TGTGCCAGCAGCTTAGGCCGGACTAGCGGAGAGACCCAGTACTTC. The chain recombines TRBV7-9 with TRBJ2-5, with TRBD2 identical over 10 bases. Germline values: CDR1 SEHNR, CDR2 FQNEAQ (reference sequence). The CDR3 covers 15 residues. V lost 1 base to trimming and J lost 4 bases; unmatched junction nucleotides: 3.

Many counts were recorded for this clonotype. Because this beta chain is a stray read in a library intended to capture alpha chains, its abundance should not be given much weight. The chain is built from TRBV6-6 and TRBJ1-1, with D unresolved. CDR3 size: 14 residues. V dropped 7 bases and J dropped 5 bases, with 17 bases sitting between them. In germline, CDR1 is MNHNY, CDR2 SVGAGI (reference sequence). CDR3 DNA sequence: TGTGCCAGCAATTCGGGTATTCGGAGTACTGAAGCTTTCTTT. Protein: CASNSGIRSTEAFF.